This TCR beta chain was found in a study of blood T cells in healthy people across ages. Background on the study: About one barcoded beta molecule per two T cells came from capture by template switching.

Then a second PCR, running roughly 7 to 11 cycles, was carried out with a sample-barcoded 5' primer and a J-beta primer mix. MiXCR, run by TCRdb on the 5' RACE reads, gives a single entry per CDR3 protein. This sample has 540,000 or so distinct CDR3 sequences, with around 24% found just once. V was shortened by 0 bases and J by 9 bases, with 9 bases between the two germline ends. The CDR3 spans 13 residues. The germline gives CDR1 LGHNA, CDR2 YSLEER. This clonotype has at least ten counts. These data were likewise used in another study, on T cells of mothers and their children. That source reports: Nine systemically healthy Caucasian donors: three mothers, six children. Unrelated mother-child pairs always had slightly, but never significantly, lower normalized overlap than related pairs.

The sequencing input was blood. V usage is TRBV4-3 and J usage is TRBJ2-1; D ambiguous. The sequence was collected from a boy aged 5-17 years in good health. The CDR3 loop is CASSQEIGGEQFF. The DNA for the CDR3 is TGCGCCAGCAGCCAAGAAATCGGTGGTGAGCAGTTCTTC.